This T cell receptor (beta chain) was found in a study of T cells in Graves' hyperthyroidism and ophthalmopathy. Study information: Blood from the periphery was taken at initial diagnosis, before any treatment.

Using RNA transcripts as the source, TCR beta CDR3 regions were amplified. HTBI primers were used for first-round RT-PCR of the TCR CDR3. MiXCR was run by TCRdb on the multiplex PCR reads, yielding one entry per CDR3 protein. This sample has over 450,000 distinct CDR3 sequences, with under 20% found just once. Cells are PBMCs isolated from 9 to 10 ml of fresh blood. This clonotype has more than one count but fewer than ten. Its target is not known. Overall study findings and caveats: Model predictions of ophthalmopathy came a median approximately 6.8 months before onset.

Germline CDR1 MNHEY, CDR2 SVGEGT. Trimming took 8 bases from V and 4 from J, leaving 17 bases between them. CDR3 size: 14 residues. This clonotype was sampled from a young woman with Graves' ophthalmopathy. The J gene is TRBJ1-2, the V gene TRBV6-2 or TRBV6-3; possibly TRBD1 for D (6 bases). The sequenced material came from blood. The CDR3 DNA reads as TGTGCCAGCGCCCTGGTACAGGGAAGCTATGGCTACACCTTC. This gives the protein CASALVQGSYGYTF.